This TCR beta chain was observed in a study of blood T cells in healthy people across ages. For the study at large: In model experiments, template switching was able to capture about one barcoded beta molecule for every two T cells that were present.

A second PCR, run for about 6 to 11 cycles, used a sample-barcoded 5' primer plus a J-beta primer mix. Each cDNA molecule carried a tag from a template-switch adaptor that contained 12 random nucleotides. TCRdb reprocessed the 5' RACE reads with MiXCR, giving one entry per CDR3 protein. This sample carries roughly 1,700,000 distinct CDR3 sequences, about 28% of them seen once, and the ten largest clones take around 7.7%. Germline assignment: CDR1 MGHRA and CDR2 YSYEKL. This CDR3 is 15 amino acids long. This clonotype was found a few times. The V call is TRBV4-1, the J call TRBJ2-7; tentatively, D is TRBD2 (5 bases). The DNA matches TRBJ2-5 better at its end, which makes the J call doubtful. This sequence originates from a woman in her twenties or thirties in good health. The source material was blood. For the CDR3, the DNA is TGCGCCAGCAGCCAAGGTCCTACCAGGAGGGAGACCCAGTACTTC. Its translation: CASSQGPTRRETQYF.